The rows below give T cell receptor beta chains drawn from one sample of a study of shared clonotypes between healthy human individuals. Some clones are missing from TCRdb's copy, which holds only in-frame ones; the method was immunoSEQ multiplex PCR. This table holds more than 400,000 clones, 78% found once. Sequencing was performed on PBMCs. The receptors stem from a middle-aged woman in good health. Some clones in this sample may be carry-over from other donors' samples. CDR3s include the opening cysteine and the closing phenylalanine or tryptophan. Fields, in order: V gene, CDR3 protein.

TRBV11-1 CASSLGISYEQYF
TRBV25-1 CASSEFDGGTGELFF
TRBV30 CAWSGGTGAYNEQFF
TRBV7-9 CASSYQGGKGAEQFF
TRBV27 CASSPMGQGNQPQHF
TRBV7-8 CASSLALTGPTGELFF
TRBV9 CASGVGGGSTDTQYF
TRBV4-2 CASSQRVGGTNEQFF
TRBV29-1 CSASPGWGMNTEAFF
TRBV12-5 CASGITDTQYF
TRBV5-1 CASSLTGVDTEAFF
TRBV30 CAWRTGARGEQYF
TRBV5-1 CASSLGQGQGDTQYF
TRBV11-2 CASSPGLGGNTIYF
TRBV28 CASSPTGETGKLFF
TRBV28 CASSLWAGGIGNEQFF
TRBV27 CASSTRQAGGDNEQFF
TRBV11-2 CASSRQPDHEQYF
TRBV14 CASSQDTGYANEKLFF
TRBV10-3 CAISDLTGEYGYTF
TRBV5-1 CASSLLGPGLAEHNEQFF
TRBV18 CASSPLQDTGELFF
TRBV7-8 CASSADRGQETQYF
TRBV7-6 CASSPRQGYYEQYF
TRBV10-3 CAISRDLGYTF
TRBV28 CAAKAASHEQYF
TRBV11-2 CASSPVTSGWYEQFF
TRBV28 CASSYWTGLKEQYF
TRBV11-2 CASSSTYNEQFF
TRBV30 CAWNPGDTEAFF
TRBV7-8 CASSLTTVKETQYF
TRBV5-1 CASSPRARGHSGELFF
TRBV28 CVVYRAFYGYTF